The 14 T cell receptor beta chains below all came from one sample that was sequenced in a study of blood T cell repertoires in COVID-19. Measured with immunoSEQ multiplex PCR; TCRdb has only the in-frame clones, and not every one. The data contain under 200,000 clones, under 85% of them singletons. Sequencing was carried out using peripheral blood. The source of these receptors is a man in his sixties with active or convalescent COVID-19.

The CDR3 coding sequence is TGTGCCAGCAGCTTTGCCGGGGACAGGTCCTACACCTTC. The encoded protein is CASSFAGDRSYTF. This chain links TRBV7-8 with TRBJ1-2; TRBD1 matches 8 bases. Losses at the gene ends were 3 bases for V and 10 bases for J; bases not matched to a gene: 7. The length of the CDR3 is 13 residues. CDR1 and CDR2 (germline): SGHVS, FQNEAQ.

The chain couples TRBV4-3 to TRBJ2-3; 7 bases align to TRBD2. Unmatched junction bases numbered 6, after V lost 0 bases and J lost 0 bases. The germline V gene encodes CDR1 LGHNA and CDR2 YSLEER. The CDR3 consists of 17 residues. The CDR3 DNA sequence: TGCGCCAGCAGCCAAGATCTTAGGACTAGTAGCACAGATACGCAGTATTTT. This gives the protein CASSQDLRTSSTDTQYF.

V and J are TRBV5-1 and TRBJ2-5; D perhaps matches TRBD1 (6 bases). With 4 bases removed from V and 4 bases from J, the gap between germline ends came to 11 bases. The germline gives CDR1 SGHRS, CDR2 YFSETQ. The CDR3 length is 13 residues. In nucleotides, the CDR3 is TGCGCCAGCAGCCTCACAGGGTCAGAGACCCAGTACTTC. It codes for CASSLTGSETQYF.

This clone was counted once. CDR3 region: CASSPGLAGTDTQYF. The CDR3 region has the DNA TGTGCCAGCAGCCCGGGACTAGCGGGCACAGATACGCAGTATTTT. V gene TRBV5-4 combines with J gene TRBJ2-3; 11 bases agree with TRBD2. Germline V lookup: CDR1 SGHNT, CDR2 YYREEE (reference sequence). The CDR3 runs to 15 residues. V dropped 4 bases and J dropped 1; count of bases not matched to a gene: 2. The full variable domain, its missing parts supplied by reference TRBV5-4 and TRBJ2-3, is ETGVTQSPTHLIKTRGQQVTLRCSSQSGHNTVSWYQQALGQGPQFIFQYYREEENGRGNFPPRFSGLQFPNYSSELNVNALELDDSALYLCASSPGLAGTDTQYFGPGTRLTVL.

The V gene is TRBV9, the J gene TRBJ2-1, with 7 bases fitting TRBD1. This CDR3 has 12 amino acids. The V segment lost 4 bases and the J segment 10 bases; nucleotides outside the gene matches: 5. CDR1 and CDR2 (germline): SGDLS, YYNGEE. This chain's CDR3 is CASSYQGDEQFF. In nucleotides, the CDR3 is TGTGCCAGCAGCTATCAGGGGGACGAGCAGTTCTTC.

The chain combines TRBV28 with TRBJ1-3; D perhaps matches TRBD1 (6 bases). The germline gives CDR1 MDHEN, CDR2 SYDVKM. The CDR3 extends over 14 amino acids. CDR3 protein: CLSSDRRSGNTIYF. The CDR3, as DNA: TGTCTTTCCTCGGACAGAAGATCTGGAAACACCATATATTTT.

The V and J genes are TRBV27 and TRBJ2-7, with TRBD2 identical over 7 bases. CDR1 is MNHEY, CDR2 SMNVEV, per germline (reference sequence). This CDR3 has 15 residues. J gave up 3 bases and V 2 bases, and 7 bases lay outside the gene matches. CDR3 region: CASSLKPSGIYEQYF. The CDR3 DNA reads as TGTGCCAGCAGTTTAAAGCCTAGCGGCATCTACGAGCAGTACTTC.

CDR3 amino acids: CAWNRVGDTQYF. The DNA of the CDR3 is TGTGCCTGGAACAGGGTGGGGGATACGCAGTATTTT. The rearrangement joins TRBV30 to TRBJ2-3; possibly TRBD1 for D (6 bases). Trimming shortened V by 4 bases and J by 6 bases, and 11 bases separated the two germline ends. CDR1 and CDR2 (germline): GTSNPN, SVGIG (reference sequence). CDR3 length: 12 residues. The full variable domain, in which reference TRBV30 and TRBJ2-3 provide the parts outside the CDR3, is SQTIHQWPATLVQPVGSPLSLECTVEGTSNPNLYWYRQAAGRGLQLLFYSVGIGQISSEVPQNLSASRPQDRQFILSSKKLLLSDSGFYLCAWNRVGDTQYFGPGTRLTVL.

Only one count was recorded for this clone. This chain connects TRBV12-3 or TRBV12-4 to TRBJ2-1; D might be TRBD1 (6 bases). The CDR3 covers 11 residues. Deletions cut 10 bases from V and 4 bases from J, with 8 bases between. The CDR3 here is CAITGYNEQFF. The CDR3 DNA sequence: TGTGCCATCACAGGGTACAATGAGCAGTTCTTC.

The rearrangement joins TRBV4-2 to TRBJ2-3, with TRBD2 identical over 9 bases. There are 17 residues in the CDR3. J lost 2 bases, V lost 4 bases, and 10 bases had no gene match. Germline-derived CDR1 and CDR2 are LGHNA and YNFKEQ. The CDR3 region has the DNA TGTGCCAGCAGCCTTAACGGCCTAGCGGGGTTCACAGATACGCAGTATTTT. This codes for CASSLNGLAGFTDTQYF.

For this clone: Within the sample, other DNA sequences also encode this same CDR3. The genes are TRBV6-5 and TRBJ1-5; TRBD1 might be the D (5 bases). The CDR3 sequence is 12 residues long. Germline CDR1 is MNHEY and CDR2 is SVGAGI. V lost 8 bases and J lost 4, with 9 bases in between. The CDR3 DNA reads TGTGCCAGCCGGCGGGGGAATCAGCCCCAGCATTTT. Its protein product is CASRRGNQPQHF.

This chain links TRBV7-2 with TRBJ2-7; TRBD2 matches 7 bases. The J segment lost 3 bases and the V segment lost 5 bases, leaving 7 bases of the junction unmatched. The CDR3 extends over 14 amino acids. The germline V gene encodes CDR1 SGHTA and CDR2 FQGNSA. CDR3 sequence: CASSPLASGYEQYF. CDR3 DNA: TGTGCCAGCAGCCCCCTGGCTAGCGGCTACGAGCAGTACTTC.

This clone was seen a single time. This chain uses TRBV9 with TRBJ2-1, with D perhaps TRBD2 (5 bases). Trimming took 2 bases from V and 0 from J, leaving 12 bases between them. The CDR3 totals 16 residues. Germline-derived CDR1 and CDR2 are SGDLS and YYNGEE. The CDR3 region has the DNA TGTGCCAGCAGCGTCTCCCCGGGGAGCTCCTACAATGAGCAGTTCTTC. This sequence encodes CASSVSPGSSYNEQFF.

This clone showed up just once. The chain employs TRBV5-1 and TRBJ2-7; D is perhaps TRBD1 (7 bases). Germline V gene data show CDR1 as SGHRS and CDR2 as YFSETQ. V was clipped by 7 bases and J by 5 bases, with 19 bases between them. The CDR3 extends over 14 amino acids. This chain's CDR3 is CASFQGGGDHEQYF. CDR3 bases: TGCGCCAGCTTCCAGGGGGGCGGGGACCACGAGCAGTACTTC.